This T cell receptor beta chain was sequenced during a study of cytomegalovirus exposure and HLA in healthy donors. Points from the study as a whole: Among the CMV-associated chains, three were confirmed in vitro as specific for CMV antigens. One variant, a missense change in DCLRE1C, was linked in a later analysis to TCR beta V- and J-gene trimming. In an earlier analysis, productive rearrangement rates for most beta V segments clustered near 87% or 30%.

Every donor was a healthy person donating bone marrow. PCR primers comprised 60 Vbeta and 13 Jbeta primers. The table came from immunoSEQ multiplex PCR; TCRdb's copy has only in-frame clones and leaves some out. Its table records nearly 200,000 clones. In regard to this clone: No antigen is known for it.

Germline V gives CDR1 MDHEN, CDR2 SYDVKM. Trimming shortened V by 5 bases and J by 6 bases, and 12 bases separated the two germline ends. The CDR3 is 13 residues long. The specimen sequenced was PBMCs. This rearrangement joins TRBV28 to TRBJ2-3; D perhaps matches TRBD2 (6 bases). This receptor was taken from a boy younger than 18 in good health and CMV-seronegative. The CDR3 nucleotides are TGTGCCAGCAGTCCGAGACGGGGGGATACGCAGTATTTT. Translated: CASSPRRGDTQYF.